This TCR beta chain was recorded in a study of blood T cell repertoires in COVID-19. Study summary: Donors in Cohort 3 who had recovered were those with two negative PCRs, healthcare professional clearance, or resolution of their symptoms.

Germline V gene sequence: CDR1 LNHDA, CDR2 SQIVND (reference sequence). The J segment lost 3 bases and the V segment lost 4 bases, leaving 4 bases of the junction unmatched. This CDR3 is built from 14 residues. The study recruited people aged about 18 to 95 years across under 25 US areas. Here immunoSEQ multiplex PCR was the method, and the copy in TCRdb shows in-frame clones only, minus some. This table has approximately 200,000 clones, around 86% appearing once. This receptor was identified in a man aged 25 to 40 in a cohort exposed to, infected with or recovered from COVID-19 (not recorded which). This sequence joins TRBV19 and TRBJ2-5, with 8 bases aligning to TRBD2. The material sequenced was PBMCs or T cells enriched from blood (not recorded which). The CDR3 here is CASSRVAGKETQYF. DNA of the CDR3: TGTGCCAGTAGTAGGGTAGCGGGGAAAGAGACCCAGTACTTC.